These T cell receptor beta chains were read from a single sample in a study of CD8 T cells in ankylosing spondylitis. TCRdb ran MiXCR on the 5' RACE reads and lists one entry per CDR3 protein. The sample includes a few hundred thousand distinct CDR3 sequences, under 8.5% of them seen just once. The sample was blood, either unsorted or a sorted T cell fraction (not recorded which). All receptors derive from a male donor with ankylosing spondylitis. Each CDR3 is given with its conserved first and last residue. Fields, in order: D gene, J gene, V gene, clone size, CDR3 DNA, CDR3 protein. A D gene is named only where the DNA matches it firmly. The size of a clone is reported for some rows only, either as once, few or many, or as a class for expanded clones.

-,TRBJ2-7,TRBV20-1,-,TGCAGTGCTAGAGCCCCGGGCGGACAAGTCTTCTACGAGCAGTACTTC,CSARAPGGQVFYEQYF
TRBD1,TRBJ1-5,TRBV5-1,-,TGCGCCAGCAGCCCAGGACAGGGATCTCAGCCCCAGCATTTT,CASSPGQGSQPQHF
TRBD1,TRBJ1-1,TRBV7-9,few,TGTGCCAGCAGCCCAGTGAGGACAGGGAACACTGAAGCTTTCTTT,CASSPVRTGNTEAFF
-,TRBJ1-5,TRBV6-1,few,TGTGCCAGCAGTAGGGACAAGAATAGCAATCAGCCCCAGCATTTT,CASSRDKNSNQPQHF
-,TRBJ2-3,TRBV29-1,many,TGCAGCGGGTCGATAGCGGTGCTTGGCCATACGCAGTATTTT,CSGSIAVLGHTQYF
-,TRBJ2-7,TRBV5-1,-,TGCGCCAGCAGCTCATCCGGGGGAGACTACGAGCAGTACTTC,CASSSSGGDYEQYF
TRBD2,TRBJ2-7,TRBV28,few,TGTGCCAGCAGGCCGCCGGGACTAGTGTACGAGCAGTACTTC,CASRPPGLVYEQYF
-,TRBJ2-7,TRBV12-3/TRBV12-4,few,TGTGCCAGCAGTTTAGAAACACCGGGCGAGCAGTACTTC,CASSLETPGEQYF
-,TRBJ2-5,TRBV27,few,TGTGCCAGCAGCGCGAGCACAGAGACCCAGTACTTC,CASSASTETQYF
TRBD1,TRBJ1-5,TRBV30,-,TGTGCCTGGAGCGGACAGGGGGGCAATCAGCCCCAGCATTTT,CAWSGQGGNQPQHF
-,TRBJ1-3,TRBV28,few,TGTGCCAGCAGCGGACACCTCTCTGGAAACACCATATATTTT,CASSGHLSGNTIYF
-,TRBJ2-7,TRBV12-3/TRBV12-4,few,TGTGCCAGCACGGACTTATACGAGCAGTACTTC,CASTDLYEQYF
-,TRBJ1-1,TRBV20-1,many,TGCAGTGCTAGGGCCAGGGAGTTTGCTTTCTTT,CSARAREFAFF
-,TRBJ2-3,TRBV18,-,TGTGCCAGCTCACCATTGGCTTGGACACCCACACCAGATACGCAGTATTTT,CASSPLAWTPTPDTQYF
-,TRBJ2-3,TRBV10-3,many,TGTGCCATCAGTCTCTTCGCACCCGGGACAACAGATACGCAGTATTTT,CAISLFAPGTTDTQYF
TRBD1,TRBJ1-1,TRBV5-5,many,TGTGCCAGCAGCTTTCCAGGGGGCACTGAAGCTTTCTTT,CASSFPGGTEAFF
-,TRBJ2-7,TRBV6-1,-,TGTGCCAGCAGTAGGGGGACCCCCCCAACCTACGAGCAGTACTTC,CASSRGTPPTYEQYF
-,TRBJ2-3,TRBV20-1,-,TGCAGTGCTCTTCTAGCGTACACAGATACGCAGTATTTT,CSALLAYTDTQYF
-,TRBJ2-7,TRBV21-1,once,TGTGCCAGCAGCAATTCGTGGGACACGGGTTGGAACGAGCAGTACTTC,CASSNSWDTGWNEQYF
-,TRBJ2-5,TRBV11-2,few,TGTGCCAGCAGCACGCAGAGATCGGAGACCCAGTACTTC,CASSTQRSETQYF
TRBD2,TRBJ2-3,TRBV10-3,many,TGTGCCATCAGGGAGGGACTAGCGGAGACAGATACGCAGTATTTT,CAIREGLAETDTQYF
-,TRBJ2-1,TRBV5-1,many,TGCGCCAGCAGCTCCCGGACCTCGTCCGACAATGAGCAGTTCTTC,CASSSRTSSDNEQFF
TRBD1,TRBJ2-7,TRBV7-2,many,TGTGCCAGCAGCTTAACCGGGACAGTCAGTACGTACGAGCAGTACTTC,CASSLTGTVSTYEQYF
TRBD1,TRBJ2-7,TRBV20-1,few,TGCAGTGCTCCAGGGACAGGGGATCACGAGCAGTACTTC,CSAPGTGDHEQYF
-,TRBJ2-3,TRBV3-1,few,TGTGCCAGCAGCCAACCGGAGGGGAGCACAGATACGCAGTATTTT,CASSQPEGSTDTQYF
TRBD1,TRBJ2-7,TRBV5-1,-,TGCGCCAGCAGCTTCCGACAGGGGGAAACCTACGAGCAGTACTTC,CASSFRQGETYEQYF
TRBD2,TRBJ2-1,TRBV25-1,-,TGTGCCAGCAGTGAATTCCAGGGGCTAGCGGGTGGTGAGCAGTTCTTC,CASSEFQGLAGGEQFF
-,TRBJ1-6,TRBV6-1,many,TGTGCCAGCAAGACAGTTAATTCACCCCTCCACTTT,CASKTVNSPLHF
TRBD2,TRBJ2-1,TRBV12-3/TRBV12-4,few,TGTGCCAGCAGTACCGGGACTAGCGGGAGAGGGCCCCACAATGAGCAGTTCTTC,CASSTGTSGRGPHNEQFF
-,TRBJ1-5,TRBV12-3/TRBV12-4,many,TGTGCCAGCAGTGACAGTAGCAATCAGCCCCAGCATTTT,CASSDSSNQPQHF
TRBD2,TRBJ2-3,TRBV27,-,TGTGCCAGCAGTCCTGGGGCGGGACTAGTGGCAGATACGCAGTATTTT,CASSPGAGLVADTQYF
TRBD2,TRBJ2-7,TRBV13,-,TGTGCCAGCAGCTTAAGACTAGCGGGAGTTCACGAGCAGTACTTC,CASSLRLAGVHEQYF